Below are 14 T cell receptor beta chains sequenced from a single sample in a study of CD8 T cells in Susac syndrome. The authors reverse transcribed 0.5 to 1 ug RNA with random hexamers. One entry per CDR3 protein, called by TCRdb with MiXCR from the immunoSEQ multiplex PCR reads. The top ten hold over 0.1% of the sample, which has about 280,000 distinct CDR3 sequences, 70% to 90% seen once. Specimen: CD8+ T cells from PBMCs. These receptors were collected from a human donor with multiple sclerosis.

CDR3 coding DNA: TGTGCCAGCAGCTTACCGTCCGGGACAGGGACTCGCGAGCAGTACTTC. Translating gives CASSLPSGTGTREQYF. J is TRBJ2-7 and V is TRBV11-2, with TRBD1 identical over 9 bases. The CDR3 is 16 residues long. From germline, CDR1 is SGHAT and CDR2 FQNNGV. Germline trimming cut 2 bases from V and 6 bases from J; bases unmatched to any gene: 11. Drawing the rest from reference TRBV11-2 and TRBJ2-7, the complete variable domain is EAGVAQSPRYKIIEKRQSVAFWCNPISGHATLYWYQQILGQGPKLLIQFQNNGVVDDSQLPKDRFSAERLKGVDSTLKIQPAKLEDSAVYLCASSLPSGTGTREQYFGPGTRLTVT.

The chain links TRBV23-1 to TRBJ2-2, with D unclear. TRBV23-1 is an ORF for which the function is uncertain. CDR3 length: 14 residues. Trimming took 10 bases from V and 1 from J, leaving 13 bases between them. In DNA form, the CDR3 reads TGCGCCACGATCTCACAGTGGAACACCGGGGAGCTGTTTTTT. As protein: CATISQWNTGELFF.

The J gene is TRBJ2-2, the V gene TRBV24-1, with D hard to call. The CDR3 runs 16 residues. V was cut by 1 base and J by 0 bases, with 8 bases left in between. Germline assignment: CDR1 KGHDR and CDR2 SFDVKD. Here the CDR3 reads CATSDLGHSNTGELFF. CDR3 in DNA: TGTGCCACCAGTGATTTAGGGCACTCGAACACCGGGGAGCTGTTTTTT.

This chain uses TRBV2 with TRBJ2-7; TRBD2 might be the D (6 bases). The germline gives CDR1 SNHLY, CDR2 FYNNEI. The ends were cut back, 6 bases at V and 4 bases at J, with 13 bases in the middle. The CDR3 loop spans 13 amino acids. CDR3 in amino acids: CASSPGLNYEQYF. CDR3 coding DNA: TGTGCCAGCAGCCCGGGACTTAATTACGAGCAGTACTTC.

The genes are TRBV7-9 and TRBJ2-3; perhaps D is TRBD1 or TRBD2 (5 bases each). CDR1 and CDR2 (germline): SEHNR, FQNEAQ (reference sequence). Trimming took off 4 bases at V and 2 bases at J, with 13 bases between the two ends. The CDR3 is made up of 15 amino acids. The CDR3 DNA reads TGTGCCAGCAGCTACCGGGACCGCAACACAGATACGCAGTATTTT. Protein product: CASSYRDRNTDTQYF.

The chain is built from TRBV4-1 and TRBJ2-7; D perhaps matches TRBD2 (6 bases). Deletions cut 1 base from V and 3 bases from J, with 13 bases between. Looked up from germline, CDR1 is MGHRA and CDR2 is YSYEKL. The CDR3 is 15 residues long. The DNA for the CDR3 is TGCGCCAGCAGCCAAGTAGTAGCGGTGGGCTACGAGCAGTACTTC. Translating gives CASSQVVAVGYEQYF.

The J gene is TRBJ1-2, the V gene TRBV12-3 or TRBV12-4; D is undetermined. The CDR3 spans 10 residues. Trimming removed 10 bases from V and 8 bases from J, with 11 bases in between. The CDR3, as DNA: TGTGCCATCTCTAGGCGCGGCTACACCTTC. Protein sequence: CAISRRGYTF.

The rearrangement uses TRBV6-2 or TRBV6-3 and TRBJ2-7, with D uncertain. The germline gives CDR1 MNHEY, CDR2 SVGEGT. This CDR3 is built from 13 residues. Trimming removed 3 bases from V and 1 base from J, with 7 bases in between. The CDR3 sequence: CASSYDGSYEQYF. In DNA form, the CDR3 reads TGTGCCAGCAGTTATGACGGATCCTACGAGCAGTACTTC.

The genes are TRBV28 and TRBJ2-6; D is unresolved. CDR3 length: 15 residues. Germline CDR1 MDHEN, CDR2 SYDVKM. Trimming removed 5 bases from V and 3 bases from J, with 11 bases in between. The CDR3, as DNA: TGTGCCAGCAGTCAACCCTTGGGTGGGGCCAACGTCCTGACTTTC. Residues: CASSQPLGGANVLTF.

The genes are TRBV11-2 and TRBJ2-3; TRBD2 is a possible D gene (5 bases). The germline V gene encodes CDR1 SGHAT and CDR2 FQNNGV. V dropped 5 bases and J dropped 0 bases, with 12 bases sitting between them. CDR3 length: 15 residues. The CDR3 loop is CASSRTGSSTDTQYF. The CDR3 DNA is TGTGCCAGCAGCCGCACGGGATCTAGCACAGATACGCAGTATTTT.

The chain links TRBV7-9 to TRBJ1-3, with D unclear. The CDR3 extends over 18 amino acids. Trimming cost V 5 bases and J 3 bases, with 23 bases left between them. Germline-derived CDR1 and CDR2 are SEHNR and FQNEAQ (reference sequence). The CDR3 sequence: CASSRLQAPFYLGNTIYF. As DNA, the CDR3 is TGTGCCAGCAGCCGACTTCAGGCTCCATTCTACCTTGGAAACACCATATATTTT.

This chain joins TRBV2 and TRBJ2-4; D possibly uses TRBD1 or TRBD2 (5 bases each). The germline CDR1 and CDR2 sequences are SNHLY and FYNNEI. V was clipped by 10 bases and J by 0 bases, with 19 bases between them. CDR3 size: 16 residues. The CDR3 region is CATGWGRVLAKNIQYF. The CDR3 DNA sequence: TGTGCCACCGGATGGGGACGGGTACTAGCCAAAAACATTCAGTACTTC.

V is TRBV7-9 and J is TRBJ1-2, with a tentative D call TRBD1 (5 bases). The V end was cut by 5 bases, the J end by 4 bases, with 17 bases between. The germline gives CDR1 SEHNR, CDR2 FQNEAQ (reference sequence). This CDR3 region has 15 residues. The CDR3 region is CASSPEPGTGYGYTF. DNA for the CDR3: TGTGCCAGCAGCCCCGAACCCGGGACGGGCTATGGCTACACCTTC.

The chain has TRBV6-1 and TRBJ2-3, with D unclear. Germline-derived CDR1 and CDR2 are MNHNS and SASEGT. The CDR3 loop spans 16 amino acids. The V and J ends lost 5 bases and 2 bases respectively, with 17 bases between them. CDR3 region: CASSPTFWSNTDTQYF. Written as DNA, the CDR3 is TGTGCCAGCAGTCCCACTTTTTGGTCCAACACAGATACGCAGTATTTT.